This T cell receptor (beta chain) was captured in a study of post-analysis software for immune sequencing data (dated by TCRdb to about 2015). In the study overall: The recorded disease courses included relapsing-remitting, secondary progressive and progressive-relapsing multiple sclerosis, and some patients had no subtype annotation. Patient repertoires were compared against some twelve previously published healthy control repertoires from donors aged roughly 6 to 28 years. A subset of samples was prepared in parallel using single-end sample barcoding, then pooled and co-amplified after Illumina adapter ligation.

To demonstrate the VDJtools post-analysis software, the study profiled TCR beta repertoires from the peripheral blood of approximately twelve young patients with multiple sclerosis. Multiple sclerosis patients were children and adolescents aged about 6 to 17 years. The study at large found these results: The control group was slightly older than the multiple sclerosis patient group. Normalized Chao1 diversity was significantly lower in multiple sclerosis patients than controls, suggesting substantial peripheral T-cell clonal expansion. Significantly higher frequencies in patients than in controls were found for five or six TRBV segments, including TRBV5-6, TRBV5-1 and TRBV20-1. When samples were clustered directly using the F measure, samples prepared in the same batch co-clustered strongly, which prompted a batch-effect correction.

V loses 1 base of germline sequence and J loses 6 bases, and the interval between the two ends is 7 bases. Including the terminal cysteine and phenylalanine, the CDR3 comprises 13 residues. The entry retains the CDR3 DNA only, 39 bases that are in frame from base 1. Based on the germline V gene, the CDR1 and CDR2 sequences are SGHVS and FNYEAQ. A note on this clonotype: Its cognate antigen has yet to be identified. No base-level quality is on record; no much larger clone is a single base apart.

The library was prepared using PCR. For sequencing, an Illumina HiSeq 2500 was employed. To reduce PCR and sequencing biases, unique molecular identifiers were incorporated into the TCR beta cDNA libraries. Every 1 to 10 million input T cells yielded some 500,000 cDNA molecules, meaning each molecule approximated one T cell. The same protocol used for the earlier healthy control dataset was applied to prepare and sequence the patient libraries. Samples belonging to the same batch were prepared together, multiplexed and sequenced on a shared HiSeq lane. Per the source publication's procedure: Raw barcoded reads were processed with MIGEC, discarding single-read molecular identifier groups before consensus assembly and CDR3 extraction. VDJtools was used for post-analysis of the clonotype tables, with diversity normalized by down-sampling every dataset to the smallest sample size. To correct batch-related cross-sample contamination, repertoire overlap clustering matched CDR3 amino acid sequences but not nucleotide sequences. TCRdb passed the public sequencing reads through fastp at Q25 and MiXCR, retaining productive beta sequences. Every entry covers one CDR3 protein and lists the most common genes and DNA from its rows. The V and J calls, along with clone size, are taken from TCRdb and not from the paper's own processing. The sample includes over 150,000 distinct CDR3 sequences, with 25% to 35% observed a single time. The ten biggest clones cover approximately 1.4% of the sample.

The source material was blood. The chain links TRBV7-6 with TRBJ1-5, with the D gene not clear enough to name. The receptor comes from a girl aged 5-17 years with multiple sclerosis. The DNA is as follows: TGTGCCAGCAGCTTAGACAGCGGTCAGCCCCAGCATTTT. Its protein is CASSLDSGQPQHF.